These 5 T cell receptor beta chains came from one sample sequenced in a study of cytomegalovirus exposure and HLA in healthy donors. It was with 60 Vbeta and 13 Jbeta primers that the PCR ran. Clones were read by immunoSEQ multiplex PCR, and TCRdb kept only the in-frame ones, dropping some. The sample holds about 190,000 clones, almost 75% seen once. Sequenced: PBMCs. Every receptor here comes from a woman aged 30 to 39 in good health and CMV-seropositive.

This sequence joins TRBV28 and TRBJ2-1; TRBD2 might be the D (6 bases). The germline CDR1 and CDR2 sequences are MDHEN and SYDVKM. CDR3 length: 16 residues. Trimming cost V 5 bases and J 4 bases, with 18 bases left between them. CDR3 in amino acids: CASSQPTGVSYNEQFF. For the CDR3, the DNA is TGTGCCAGCAGTCAGCCCACGGGAGTCTCTTACAATGAGCAGTTCTTC.

The genes are TRBV6-4 and TRBJ2-3; TRBD2 aligns across 14 bases. From germline, CDR1 is MRHNA and CDR2 SNTAGT. The CDR3 is 16 residues long. The ends lost 2 bases at V and 3 bases at J; junction bases unmatched: 1. CDR3 protein: CASSDRLAGGTDTQYF. CDR3 nucleotide sequence: TGTGCCAGCAGTGACCGACTAGCGGGAGGGACAGATACGCAGTATTTT.

This rearrangement joins TRBV27 to TRBJ2-7, with 7 positions matching TRBD2. Germline lookup yields CDR1 MNHEY and CDR2 SMNVEV (reference sequence). Losses at the gene ends were 7 bases for V and 2 bases for J; bases not matched to a gene: 8. CDR3 size: 14 residues. The chain's CDR3 is CASMPLATTYEQYF. Written as DNA, the CDR3 is TGTGCCAGCATGCCACTAGCGACTACCTACGAGCAGTACTTC.

The J gene is TRBJ1-5, the V gene TRBV5-6; D unresolved. CDR3 length equals 14 residues. Trimming shortened V by 2 bases and J by 3 bases, and 9 bases separated the two germline ends. Germline CDR1 SGHDT, CDR2 YYEEEE. CDR3 nucleotides: TGTGCCAGCAGCTTCGAACCAGACAATCAGCCCCAGCATTTT. This encodes CASSFEPDNQPQHF.

The gene calls are TRBV11-2 and TRBJ2-2, with 9 bases identical to TRBD2. The CDR3 totals 16 residues. V shed 5 bases and J 1 base; nucleotides not matched to a gene: 5. Per the germline V gene, CDR1 is SGHAT and CDR2 is FQNNGV. Here the CDR3 reads CASSPISGGNTGELFF. CDR3 DNA: TGTGCCAGCAGCCCCATTAGCGGGGGGAACACCGGGGAGCTGTTTTTT.